These 17 T cell receptor beta chains share one sample of origin, sequenced in a study of T cells in Graves' hyperthyroidism and ophthalmopathy. Amplified TCR beta CDR3 regions came from RNA transcripts. The TCR CDR3 was amplified in a first-round RT-PCR using the HTBI primer set. TCRdb reprocessed the multiplex PCR reads with MiXCR, giving one entry per CDR3 protein. The repertoire holds roughly 400,000 distinct CDR3 sequences, more than 15% seen once, with 28% in the top ten. The specimen sequenced was blood. The origin of the receptors is a woman between 18 and 29 years old with Graves' hyperthyroidism that later progressed to Graves' ophthalmopathy.

This clonotype was counted only a few times. This chain joins TRBV29-1 and TRBJ2-7; D not certain. Deletions cut 3 bases from V and 2 bases from J, with 8 bases between. The CDR3 spans 12 residues. Germline assignment: CDR1 SQVTM and CDR2 ANQGSEA. For the CDR3, the DNA is TGCAGCGTTGAGACGGCGCCCTACGAGCAGTACTTC. Amino acids: CSVETAPYEQYF.

This clonotype was detected many times. The chain recombines TRBV11-2 with TRBJ2-7, with D perhaps TRBD2 (6 bases). There are 14 residues in the CDR3. In germline, CDR1 is SGHAT, CDR2 FQNNGV. The germline V and J ends were trimmed by 4 bases and 2 bases, with 12 bases remaining between them. The chain's CDR3 is CASSSIAETYEQYF. CDR3 sequence (DNA): TGTGCCAGCAGCTCCATAGCGGAGACCTACGAGCAGTACTTC.

Ten or more counts support this clonotype. V usage is TRBV28 and J usage is TRBJ2-5; 8 bases are shared with TRBD2. The CDR3 extends over 15 amino acids. Germline loops: CDR1 MDHEN, CDR2 SYDVKM. V dropped 4 bases and J dropped 1; count of bases not matched to a gene: 5. CDR3 DNA: TGTGCCAGCAGTTACACTAGCGGACTCCAAGAGACCCAGTACTTC. This encodes CASSYTSGLQETQYF.

The table lists this clonotype with many counts. The chain combines TRBV12-3 or TRBV12-4 with TRBJ1-2; no firm D call. This CDR3 spans 13 amino acids. V was pared by 4 bases and J by 4 bases, with 10 bases between. CDR3 sequence: CASSSRAIYGYTF. The CDR3 DNA is TGTGCCAGCAGTTCCCGGGCGATCTATGGCTACACCTTC.

This sequence joins TRBV27 and TRBJ1-1, with D maybe TRBD1 (6 bases). V shed 6 bases and J shed 7 bases, with 9 bases lying between them. This CDR3 comprises 11 residues. Germline-derived CDR1 and CDR2 are MNHEY and SMNVEV (reference sequence). The CDR3, as DNA: TGTGCCAGCAGGGGACAAAGTGAAGCTTTCTTT. This gives the protein CASRGQSEAFF.

This clonotype showed up many times. The gene calls are TRBV11-2 and TRBJ1-6; D not resolved. Germline-derived CDR1 and CDR2 are SGHAT and FQNNGV. The ends were cut back, 4 bases at V and 7 bases at J, with 17 bases in the middle. The CDR3 consists of 16 residues. The CDR3 loop is CASSSLRAGPNSPLHF. The CDR3 DNA reads TGTGCCAGCAGCTCCCTTCGGGCCGGCCCAAATTCACCCCTCCACTTT.

This clonotype has at least ten counts. The V call is TRBV28, the J call TRBJ2-3, with 7 bases lining up with TRBD2. The germline gives CDR1 MDHEN, CDR2 SYDVKM. V trimming: 5 bases; J trimming: 1 base; junction bases outside the gene matches: 9. This CDR3 has 16 amino acids. Written as DNA, the CDR3 is TGTGCCAGCAGTCTAAGTCTAGCGGCCGGCACAGATACGCAGTATTTT. It translates to CASSLSLAAGTDTQYF.

This clonotype was seen a few times. The chain couples TRBV4-1 to TRBJ1-2, with a possible D match to TRBD1 (6 bases). The CDR3 covers 17 residues. Looked up from germline, CDR1 is MGHRA and CDR2 is YSYEKL. Between the trimmed V and J ends, which lost 1 base and 6 bases, there was a span of 21 bases. The CDR3 sequence: CASSQALGGGARNGYTF. The CDR3 nucleotides are TGCGCCAGCAGCCAAGCTCTGGGAGGGGGGGCCAGAAATGGCTACACCTTC.

This clonotype has ten or more counts. This chain links TRBV6-1 with TRBJ1-2; no firm D call. The germline gives CDR1 MNHNS, CDR2 SASEGT. V lost 2 bases, J lost 4 bases, and 17 bases lay in between. The CDR3 covers 16 residues. CDR3 region: CASSEPWSGFSYGYTF. The CDR3 DNA reads as TGTGCCAGCAGTGAACCATGGAGTGGTTTTAGCTATGGCTACACCTTC.

This clonotype was recorded a few times. This rearrangement joins TRBV29-1 to TRBJ2-1, with TRBD1 identical over 9 bases. This CDR3 region has 15 residues. V trimming: 0 bases; J trimming: 6 bases; junction bases outside the gene matches: 6. Germline CDR1 and CDR2: SQVTM and ANQGSEA. The CDR3 spells CSVEDQETGGNEQFF. DNA of the CDR3: TGCAGCGTTGAAGATCAGGAGACAGGGGGCAATGAGCAGTTCTTC.

This clonotype was detected many times. The rearrangement joins TRBV27 to TRBJ2-7, with D perhaps matching TRBD1 (6 bases). V shed 0 bases and J shed 3 bases, with 12 bases lying between them. Germline V lookup: CDR1 MNHEY, CDR2 SMNVEV (reference sequence). The CDR3 has 15 residues. Written as DNA, the CDR3 is TGTGCCAGCAGTTTATCGTGGGGGCGCATCTACGAGCAGTACTTC. It is translated as CASSLSWGRIYEQYF.

This clonotype was counted between two and nine times. CDR3: CSASTAYLSNQPQHF. The DNA for the CDR3 is TGCAGTGCTAGTACAGCTTACCTTAGCAATCAGCCCCAGCATTTT. The V gene is TRBV20-1, the J gene TRBJ1-5; no clear D. CDR3 size: 15 residues. V gave up 3 bases and J gave up 0 bases, with 12 bases separating them. Germline CDR1 DFQATT, CDR2 SNEGSKA (reference sequence).

This clonotype was counted only a few times. CDR3 sequence reads: CASADIGTQYF. The DNA for the CDR3 is TGTGCCAGCGCGGACATCGGGACCCAGTACTTC. The gene calls are TRBV2 and TRBJ2-5, with D perhaps matching TRBD1 (5 bases). Germline V gene data show CDR1 as SNHLY and CDR2 as FYNNEI. There are 11 residues in the CDR3. Trimming took off 8 bases at V and 7 bases at J, with 11 bases between the two ends.

This clonotype was seen more than once but under ten times. The CDR3 nucleotides are TGCGCCAGCAGCCCCACCCTCGGACAGAGCACAGATACGCAGTATTTT. It is translated as CASSPTLGQSTDTQYF. The chain joins TRBV4-1 to TRBJ2-3; D is possibly TRBD1 (6 bases). Germline CDR1 is MGHRA and CDR2 is YSYEKL. The CDR3 runs 16 residues. Trimming removed 4 bases at V and 0 bases at J, with 14 bases between.

There are many counts of this clonotype. V gene TRBV6-6 combines with J gene TRBJ2-1; the D call may be TRBD1 or TRBD2 (5 bases each). The CDR3 loop spans 16 amino acids. The germline V gene has CDR1 MNHNY and CDR2 SVGAGI (reference sequence). V was clipped by 2 bases and J by 7 bases, with 18 bases between them. CDR3: CASSYDWQGSGNEQFF. CDR3 DNA sequence: TGTGCCAGCAGTTACGACTGGCAGGGATCGGGGAATGAGCAGTTCTTC.

This clonotype was found a few times. The rearrangement uses TRBV5-6 and TRBJ1-1; TRBD1 might be the D (5 bases). The germline V gene has CDR1 SGHDT and CDR2 YYEEEE. V gave up 4 bases and J gave up 11 bases, with 15 bases separating them. The CDR3 spans 12 residues. The chain's CDR3 is CASSLGEGRAFF. The CDR3 DNA reads TGTGCCAGCAGCCTCGGAGAGGGGCGCGCTTTCTTT.

The chain recombines TRBV20-1 with TRBJ1-3; 7 positions agree with TRBD1. This CDR3 comprises 13 residues. The J segment lost 3 bases and the V segment lost 7 bases, leaving 6 bases of the junction unmatched. Germline loops: CDR1 DFQATT, CDR2 SNEGSKA (reference sequence). CDR3 amino acids: CSVANRGGNTIYF. In nucleotides, the CDR3 is TGCAGTGTTGCGAACAGGGGTGGAAACACCATATATTTT.